Listed below are T cell receptor beta chains from one sample, sequenced in a study of T cell responses to AZD1222 COVID-19 vaccine. The method was immunoSEQ multiplex PCR; TCRdb's version includes in-frame clones alone and lacks a portion of them. Of 50,000 to 65,000 clones in the sample, more than 80% are singletons; the top ten hold more than 12%. Sample: peripheral blood, taken 28 days after the second AZD1222 dose. These receptors came from an adult who received the AZD1222 COVID-19 vaccine. CDR3s leave out the opening cysteine and the closing phenylalanine or tryptophan.

V gene	CDR3 length	J gene	CDR3 protein
TRBV25-1	12	TRBJ2-1	ASTEDRVGGEQF
TRBV2	13	TRBJ1-4	ASSRRTATNEKLF
TRBV25-1	8	TRBJ2-1	ASAGNEQF
TRBV7-7	15	TRBJ2-1	ASSLTSGSGSYNEQF
TRBV30	11	TRBJ2-7	AWGADISYEQY
TRBV11-3	14	TRBJ2-1	ASSPVTSGGTNEQF
TRBV7-9	11	TRBJ1-1	ASSLEGGGEAF
TRBV4-1	13	TRBJ1-5	ASSQDSRRGQPQH
TRBV6-6	13	TRBJ1-2	ASSYGGEANYGYT
TRBV11-2	9	TRBJ2-1	ASSLVREQF
TRBV7-2	14	TRBJ1-5	ASSPHSTGDGQPQH
TRBV5-1	13	TRBJ1-6	ASSLEGDTGSPLH
TRBV11-2	10	TRBJ1-6	ASSLADSPLH
TRBV15	13	TRBJ1-3	ATSRGFDSGNTIY
TRBV2	10	TRBJ1-1	ASSLDRVRAF
TRBV5-1	14	TRBJ2-7	ASSLAPSGSGNEQY
TRBV2	12	TRBJ2-1	ASARDHAGVEQF
TRBV11-3	13	TRBJ1-1	ASSSRPQGNTEAF
TRBV7-8	12	TRBJ2-2	ASSPTGYTGELF
TRBV6-2/TRBV6-3	10	TRBJ2-7	ASSRTGYEQY
TRBV15	15	TRBJ2-2	ATSPYGSRETTGELF
TRBV3-1/TRBV3-2	14	TRBJ2-7	ASSQAMGRGRYEQY
TRBV6-5	11	TRBJ2-7	ASGTTLYYEQY
TRBV24-1	14	TRBJ2-3	ATSDFSTLSTDTQY
TRBV4-1	14	TRBJ2-3	ASSPGSSGSGDTQY
TRBV25-1	13	TRBJ2-1	ASSPHRGRGNEQF
TRBV7-7	12	TRBJ2-7	ASSSDSSGTKQY
TRBV2	14	TRBJ2-4	ASSPGTLLAKNIQY
TRBV11-2	15	TRBJ1-1	ASSPSTQRRQNTEAF
TRBV27	13	TRBJ2-2	ASTLGGPNTGELF
TRBV6-4	11	TRBJ1-1	ASSEQVNTEAF
TRBV6-1	15	TRBJ2-1	ASSGRHGSGRLNEQF
TRBV7-8	11	TRBJ2-7	ASSLVDSYEQY
TRBV18	17	TRBJ2-3	ASSPLIQRTRQNTDTQY
TRBV19	13	TRBJ2-7	ASKPASGRQYEQY
TRBV30	12	TRBJ2-5	AWSVQGTGETQY
TRBV7-6	14	TRBJ1-2	ASGPGVQGESYGYT
TRBV20-1	12	TRBJ2-3	SASRLTSTDTQY
TRBV2	16	TRBJ1-5	ASSALRTGGDSNQPQH
TRBV5-5	12	TRBJ1-6	ASRPDRVPSPLH
TRBV24-1	10	TRBJ2-1	ATNNRDNEQF
TRBV27	11	TRBJ2-7	ATLLGSSYEQY
TRBV3-1/TRBV3-2	16	TRBJ2-1	ASSRGLEGPLAYNEQF
TRBV29-1	12	TRBJ1-1	STGTGPLASEAF
TRBV6-4	13	TRBJ1-2	ASSLRTGPSYGYT
TRBV7-3	12	TRBJ2-1	ASSRPQARDEQF
TRBV7-9	18	TRBJ2-3	ASSTPKGLAGPGSTDTQY
TRBV5-1	11	TRBJ1-2	ASSVQEHYGYT
TRBV2	10	TRBJ1-6	ASSTVNSPLH
TRBV27	15	TRBJ1-6	ASSLGTGRVDNSPLH
TRBV30	13	TRBJ2-3	AWSTPRGTADTQY
TRBV2	12	TRBJ1-1	ASRFYVENTEAF
TRBV19	14	TRBJ2-7	ASSIGSQAYSYEQY
TRBV2	12	TRBJ1-2	ASSEGRENYGYT
TRBV7-9	14	TRBJ2-3	ASSSGSGIGTDTQY
TRBV29-1	9	TRBJ1-4	SVEMNEKLF
TRBV9	11	TRBJ1-1	ASSVAGVGEAF
TRBV7-6	13	TRBJ2-2	ASSLTSGVTGELF
TRBV10-2	13	TRBJ2-2	ASSPGTRNTGELF
TRBV29-1	10	TRBJ2-3	SVVVGADTQY